This T cell receptor beta chain came from a study of response to subunit inactivated influenza vaccine (dated by TCRdb to the late 2010s). As for the study more broadly: The study used deep quantitative T cell receptor repertoire profiling to track responses to a trivalent subunit inactivated influenza vaccine.

Note on this clonotype: Its antigen remains unidentified. No base-level quality is on record; no much larger clone is a single base apart.

The protocol used for the library was RT-PCR. Sequencing used an Illumina HiSeq 2500. TCRdb trimmed public reads at Q25 via fastp, called clones via MiXCR and kept in-frame beta chains. Rows with a matching CDR3 protein are joined into one entry that keeps the most common DNA and genes. The sample includes about 530,000 distinct CDR3 sequences, with over 9.5% observed a single time. The top ten hold about 10% of the sample. Here is what the overall study found, with its caveats: It was suggested by the authors that each seasonal influenza vaccination may recruit only a limited number of new T cells.

The TCR comes from a man between 50 and 59 years old who received an inactivated influenza vaccine. Donor details come from another sample of the same person, matched by shared clones. Sequencing used PBMCs from blood, obtained on the day of vaccination.

The sequenced DNA is TGCGCCAGCAGCCAAGAGTGGCTAGCGGCATACAATGAGCAGTTCTTC. Translation gives CASSQEWLAAYNEQFF. The V gene is TRBV4-3 and the J gene is TRBJ2-1, with 7 bases matching TRBD2. Reading from cysteine to phenylalanine, the CDR3 counts 16 amino acids. The kept DNA is CDR3 alone, 48 bases in frame from the first base. According to the germline V gene, CDR1 reads LGHNA and CDR2 reads YSLEER. Relative to germline, V is missing 0 bases and J is missing 4 bases, with 6 bases of the junction outside any gene match.